The following is a T cell receptor (beta chain) sequence with its context. No antigen is known for it. This specimen belongs to a study of radiation and T cells in renal cell carcinoma. Assay used: immunoSEQ multiplex PCR; TCRdb lists only in-frame clones, some missing. The sample lists 60,000 to 75,000 clones, around 80% occurring once. Germline assignment: CDR1 LNHDA and CDR2 SQIVND (reference sequence). Between the trimmed V and J ends, which lost 1 base and 8 bases, there was a span of 11 bases. This CDR3 has 13 residues. Study conclusions and caveats: From baseline, blood top tumor clonotypes peaked at 2 weeks post-radiation. Baseline intratumoral clonotype presence is unknown without pretreatment biopsies.

Time point denoted: blood 4 weeks post-SBRT, at nephrectomy. Treatment noted: 15 Gy SBRT to primary tumor, nephrectomy 4 weeks later. Nephrectomy followed 15 Gy stereotactic body radiation by 4 weeks. Material: blood, obtained from a patient whose treatment included radiotherapy and nephrectomy. This sequence was found in a man aged 60 to 69 with renal cell carcinoma. The chain carries TRBV19 and TRBJ1-2, with D possibly matching TRBD1 (5 bases). The CDR3 DNA reads as TGTGCCAGTAGTATAGGCCAGGGTGGAGGCTACACCTTC. Protein sequence: CASSIGQGGGYTF. The full variable domain, in which reference TRBV19 and TRBJ1-2 provide the parts outside the CDR3, is DGGITQSPKYLFRKEGQNVTLSCEQNLNHDAMYWYRQDPGQGLRLIYYSQIVNDFQKGDIAEGYSVSREKKESFPLTVTSAQKNPTAFYLCASSIGQGGGYTFGSGTRLTVV.